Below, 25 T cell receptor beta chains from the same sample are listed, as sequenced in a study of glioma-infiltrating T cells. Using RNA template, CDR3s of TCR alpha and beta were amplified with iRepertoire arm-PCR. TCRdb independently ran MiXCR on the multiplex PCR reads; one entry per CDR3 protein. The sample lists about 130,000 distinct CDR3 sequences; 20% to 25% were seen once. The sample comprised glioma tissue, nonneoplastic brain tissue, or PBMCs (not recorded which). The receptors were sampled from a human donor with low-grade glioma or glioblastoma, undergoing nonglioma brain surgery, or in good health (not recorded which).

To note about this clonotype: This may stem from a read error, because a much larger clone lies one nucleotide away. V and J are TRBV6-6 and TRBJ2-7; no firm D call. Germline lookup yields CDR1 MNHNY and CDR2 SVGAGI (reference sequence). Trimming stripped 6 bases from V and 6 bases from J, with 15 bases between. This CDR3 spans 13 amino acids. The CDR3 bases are TGTGCCAGCAGCCGAACAGTGAATACCGAGCAGTACGTC. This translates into CASSRTVNTEQYV.

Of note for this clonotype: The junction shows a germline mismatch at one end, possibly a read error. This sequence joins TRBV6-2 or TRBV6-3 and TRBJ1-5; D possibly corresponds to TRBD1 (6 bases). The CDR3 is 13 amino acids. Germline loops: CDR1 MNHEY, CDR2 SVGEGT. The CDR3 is CASSQGQFQSQHF. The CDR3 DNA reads TGTGCCAGCAGCCAAGGACAGTTTCAGTCCCAGCATTTT.

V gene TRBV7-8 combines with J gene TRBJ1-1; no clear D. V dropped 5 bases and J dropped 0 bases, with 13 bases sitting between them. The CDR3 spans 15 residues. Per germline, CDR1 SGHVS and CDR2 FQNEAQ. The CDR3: CASSPRDVMNTEAFF. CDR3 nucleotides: TGTGCCAGCAGCCCGAGAGATGTCATGAACACTGAAGCTTTCTTT.

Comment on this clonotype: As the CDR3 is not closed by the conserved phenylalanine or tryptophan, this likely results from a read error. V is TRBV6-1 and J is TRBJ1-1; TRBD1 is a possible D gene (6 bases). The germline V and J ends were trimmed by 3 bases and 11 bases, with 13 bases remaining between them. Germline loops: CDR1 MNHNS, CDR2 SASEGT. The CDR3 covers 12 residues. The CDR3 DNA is TGTGCCAGCAGTGATTGGGGACAAGAGGCTTTCCTT. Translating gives CASSDWGQEAFL.

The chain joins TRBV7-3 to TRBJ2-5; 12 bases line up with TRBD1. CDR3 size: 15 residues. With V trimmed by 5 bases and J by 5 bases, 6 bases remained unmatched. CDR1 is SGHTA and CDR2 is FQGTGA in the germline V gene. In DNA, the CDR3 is TGTGCCAGCAGCATCGGGACAGGGGGCCGGGAGACCCAGTACTTC. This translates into CASSIGTGGRETQYF.

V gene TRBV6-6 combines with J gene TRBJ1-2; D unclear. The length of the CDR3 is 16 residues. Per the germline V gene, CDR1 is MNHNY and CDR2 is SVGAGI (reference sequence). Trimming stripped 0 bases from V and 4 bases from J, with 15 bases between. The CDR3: CASSYSIGPGGYGYTF. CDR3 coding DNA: TGTGCCAGCAGTTACTCCATCGGGCCGGGTGGCTATGGCTACACCTTC.

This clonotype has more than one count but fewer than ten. CDR3 sequence (DNA): TGCGCCAGCAGCTTGGAGGGACATTCCTACAATGAGCAGTTCTTC. Translated, it gives CASSLEGHSYNEQFF. This sequence joins TRBV5-1 and TRBJ2-1; D may be TRBD1 (6 bases). Trimming removed 0 bases from V and 1 base from J, with 8 bases in between. The CDR3 covers 15 residues. Germline loops: CDR1 SGHRS, CDR2 YFSETQ.

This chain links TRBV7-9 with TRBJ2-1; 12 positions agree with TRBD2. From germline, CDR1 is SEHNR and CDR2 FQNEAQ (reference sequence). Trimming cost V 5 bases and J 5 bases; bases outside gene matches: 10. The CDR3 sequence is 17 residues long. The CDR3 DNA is TGTGCCAGCAGCGTGAGACGGACTAGCGGGGCTCACAATGAGCAGTTCTTC. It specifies CASSVRRTSGAHNEQFF.

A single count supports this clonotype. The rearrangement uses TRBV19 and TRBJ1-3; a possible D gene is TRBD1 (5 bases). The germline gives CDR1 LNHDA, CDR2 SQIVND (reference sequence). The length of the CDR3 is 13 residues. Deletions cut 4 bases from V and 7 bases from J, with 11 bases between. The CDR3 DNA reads TGTGCCAGTAGTAGGGGCCTTGAGAACACCATATATTTT. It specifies CASSRGLENTIYF.

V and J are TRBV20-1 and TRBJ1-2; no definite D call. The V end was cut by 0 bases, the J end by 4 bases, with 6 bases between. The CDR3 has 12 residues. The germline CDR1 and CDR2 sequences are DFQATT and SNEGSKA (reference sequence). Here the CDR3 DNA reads TGCAGTGCTAGAGATCTGAGCTATGGCTACACCTTC. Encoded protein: CSARDLSYGYTF.

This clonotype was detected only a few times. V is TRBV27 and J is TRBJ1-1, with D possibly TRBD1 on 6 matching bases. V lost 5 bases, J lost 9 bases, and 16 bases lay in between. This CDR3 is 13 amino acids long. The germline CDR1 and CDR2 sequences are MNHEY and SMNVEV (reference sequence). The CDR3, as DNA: TGTGCCAGCAGTGACCCGGGACAACCTAAAGCTTTCTTT. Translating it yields CASSDPGQPKAFF.

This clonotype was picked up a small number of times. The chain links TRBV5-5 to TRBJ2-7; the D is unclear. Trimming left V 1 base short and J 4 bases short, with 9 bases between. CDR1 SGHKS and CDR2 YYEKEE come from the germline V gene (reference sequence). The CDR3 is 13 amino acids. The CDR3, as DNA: TGTGCCAGCAGCTTGTTGGTGGGGTACGAGCAGTACGTC. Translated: CASSLLVGYEQYV.

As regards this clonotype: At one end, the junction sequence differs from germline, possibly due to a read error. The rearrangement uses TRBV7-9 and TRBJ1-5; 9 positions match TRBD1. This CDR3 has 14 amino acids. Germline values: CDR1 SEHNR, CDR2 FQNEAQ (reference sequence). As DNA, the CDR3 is TGTGCCAGCCGCTTCGGGACAGGGCATCCGCCCCAGCCTTTT. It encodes CASRFGTGHPPQPF.

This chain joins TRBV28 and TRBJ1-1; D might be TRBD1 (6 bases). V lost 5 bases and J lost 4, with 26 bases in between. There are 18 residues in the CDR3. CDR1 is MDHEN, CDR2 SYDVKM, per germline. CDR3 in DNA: TGTGCCAGCAGTCCCCCAGGGGCCGTTGGGGGGATGGGCACTGAAGCTTTCTTT. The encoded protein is CASSPPGAVGGMGTEAFF.

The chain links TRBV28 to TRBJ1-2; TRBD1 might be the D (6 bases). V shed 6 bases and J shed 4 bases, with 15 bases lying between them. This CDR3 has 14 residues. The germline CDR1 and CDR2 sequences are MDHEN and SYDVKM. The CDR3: CASRPPGRGYGYTF. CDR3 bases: TGTGCCAGCAGGCCCCCGGGCAGGGGCTATGGCTACACCTTC.

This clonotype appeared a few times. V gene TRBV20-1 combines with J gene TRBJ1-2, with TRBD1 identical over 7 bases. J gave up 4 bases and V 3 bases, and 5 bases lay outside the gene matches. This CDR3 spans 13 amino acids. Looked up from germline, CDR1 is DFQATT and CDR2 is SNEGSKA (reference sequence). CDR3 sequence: CSARETGLYGYTF. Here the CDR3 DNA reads TGCAGTGCTAGGGAGACAGGGCTCTATGGCTACACCTTC.

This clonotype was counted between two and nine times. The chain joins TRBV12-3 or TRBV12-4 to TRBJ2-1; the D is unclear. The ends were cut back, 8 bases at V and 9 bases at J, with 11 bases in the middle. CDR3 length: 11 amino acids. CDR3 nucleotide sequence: TGTGCCAGCGGGTGGTCGGGTGAGCAGTTCTTC. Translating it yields CASGWSGEQFF.

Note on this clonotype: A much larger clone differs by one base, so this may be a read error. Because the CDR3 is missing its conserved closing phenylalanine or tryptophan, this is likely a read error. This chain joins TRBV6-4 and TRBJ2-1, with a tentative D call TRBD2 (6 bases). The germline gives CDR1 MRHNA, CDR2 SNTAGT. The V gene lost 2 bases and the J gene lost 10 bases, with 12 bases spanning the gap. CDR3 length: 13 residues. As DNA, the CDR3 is TGTGCCAGCAGTGACCGACTAGATCAAGAGCAGTTCCTC. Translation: CASSDRLDQEQFL.

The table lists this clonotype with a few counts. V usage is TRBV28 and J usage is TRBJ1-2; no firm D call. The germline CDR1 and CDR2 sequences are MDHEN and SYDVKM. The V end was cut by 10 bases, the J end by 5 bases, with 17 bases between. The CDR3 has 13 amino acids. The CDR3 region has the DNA TGTGCCAACCAACCAGCCGTGGGATATGGCTACACCTTC. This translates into CANQPAVGYGYTF.

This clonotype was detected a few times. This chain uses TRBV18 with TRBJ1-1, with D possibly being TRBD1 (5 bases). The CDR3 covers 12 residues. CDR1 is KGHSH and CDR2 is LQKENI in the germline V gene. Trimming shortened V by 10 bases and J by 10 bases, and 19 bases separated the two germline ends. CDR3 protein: CATRIRGEVAFF. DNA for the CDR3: TGTGCCACCCGGATTCGGGGGGAGGTAGCTTTCTTT. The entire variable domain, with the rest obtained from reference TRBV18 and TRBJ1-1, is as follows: NAGVMQNPRHLVRRRGQEARLRCSPMKGHSHVYWYRQLPEEGLKFMVYLQKENIIDESGMPKERFSAEFPKEGPSILRIQQVVRGDSAAYFCATRIRGEVAFFGQGTRLTVV.

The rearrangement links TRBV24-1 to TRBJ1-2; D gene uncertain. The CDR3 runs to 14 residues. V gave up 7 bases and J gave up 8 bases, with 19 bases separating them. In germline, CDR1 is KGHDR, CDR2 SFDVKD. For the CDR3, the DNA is TGTGCCACCAGCTCACCAAGGTTTCGCGGCGGCTACACCTTC. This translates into CATSSPRFRGGYTF.

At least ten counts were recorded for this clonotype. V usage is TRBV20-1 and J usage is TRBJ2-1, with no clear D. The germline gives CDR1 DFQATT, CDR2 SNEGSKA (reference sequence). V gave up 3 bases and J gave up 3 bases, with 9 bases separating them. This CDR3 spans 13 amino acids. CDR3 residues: CSASMLLYNEQFF. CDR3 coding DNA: TGCAGTGCTAGTATGCTTCTCTACAATGAGCAGTTCTTC.

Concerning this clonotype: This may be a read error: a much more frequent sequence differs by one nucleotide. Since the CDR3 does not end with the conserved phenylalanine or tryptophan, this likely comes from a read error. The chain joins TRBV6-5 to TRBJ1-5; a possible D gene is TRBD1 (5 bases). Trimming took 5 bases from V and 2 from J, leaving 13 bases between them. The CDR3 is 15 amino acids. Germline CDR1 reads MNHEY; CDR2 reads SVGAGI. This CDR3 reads CASSERRQRNQPQHI. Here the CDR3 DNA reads TGTGCCAGCAGTGAAAGGCGACAGCGCAATCAGCCCCAGCATATT.

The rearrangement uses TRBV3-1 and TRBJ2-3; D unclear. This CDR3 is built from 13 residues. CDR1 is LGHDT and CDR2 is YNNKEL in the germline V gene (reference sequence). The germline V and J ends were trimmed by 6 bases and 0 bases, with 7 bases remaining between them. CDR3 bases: TGTGCCAGCAGTCCAGTTAGCACAGATACGCAGTATTTT. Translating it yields CASSPVSTDTQYF.

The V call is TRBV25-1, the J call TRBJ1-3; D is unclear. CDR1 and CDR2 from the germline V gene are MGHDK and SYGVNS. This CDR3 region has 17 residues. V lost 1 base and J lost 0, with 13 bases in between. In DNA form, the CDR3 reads TGTGCCAGCAGTGAATTGGGCACCCTGAGCTCTGGAAACACCATATATTTT. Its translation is CASSELGTLSSGNTIYF.